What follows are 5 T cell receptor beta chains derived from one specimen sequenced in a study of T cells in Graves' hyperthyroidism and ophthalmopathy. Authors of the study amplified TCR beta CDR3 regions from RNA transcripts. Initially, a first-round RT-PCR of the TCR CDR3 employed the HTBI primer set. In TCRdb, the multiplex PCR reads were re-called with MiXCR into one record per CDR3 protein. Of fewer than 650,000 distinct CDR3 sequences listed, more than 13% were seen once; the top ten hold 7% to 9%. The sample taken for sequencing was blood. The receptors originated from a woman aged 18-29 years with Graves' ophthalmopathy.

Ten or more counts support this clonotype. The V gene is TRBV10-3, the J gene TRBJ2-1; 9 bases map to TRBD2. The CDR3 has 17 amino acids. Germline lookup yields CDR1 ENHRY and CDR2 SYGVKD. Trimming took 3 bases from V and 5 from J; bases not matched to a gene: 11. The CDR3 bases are TGTGCCATCAGTGAAACCGGGTTGACTAGCGGAGACAATGAGCAGTTCTTC. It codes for CAISETGLTSGDNEQFF.

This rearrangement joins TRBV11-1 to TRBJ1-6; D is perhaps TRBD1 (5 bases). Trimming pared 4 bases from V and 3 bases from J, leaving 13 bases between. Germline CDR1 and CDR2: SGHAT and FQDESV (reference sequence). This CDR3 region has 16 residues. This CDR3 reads CASSSSGTDYNSPLHF. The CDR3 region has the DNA TGTGCCAGCAGCTCATCTGGGACGGACTATAATTCACCCCTCCACTTT.

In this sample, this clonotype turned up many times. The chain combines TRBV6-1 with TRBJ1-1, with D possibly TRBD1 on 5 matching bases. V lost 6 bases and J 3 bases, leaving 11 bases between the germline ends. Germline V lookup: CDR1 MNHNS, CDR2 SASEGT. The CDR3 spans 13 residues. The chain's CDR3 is CASSIGGDTEAFF. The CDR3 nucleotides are TGTGCCAGCAGCATTGGAGGGGACACTGAAGCTTTCTTT.

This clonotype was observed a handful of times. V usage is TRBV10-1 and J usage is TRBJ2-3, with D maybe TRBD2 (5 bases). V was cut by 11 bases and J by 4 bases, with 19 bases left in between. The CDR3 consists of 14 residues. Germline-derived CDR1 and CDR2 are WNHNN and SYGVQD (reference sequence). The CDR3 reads CAPSVPRAPDTQYF. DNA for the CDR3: TGCGCCCCCTCGGTACCGAGGGCACCAGATACGCAGTATTTT.

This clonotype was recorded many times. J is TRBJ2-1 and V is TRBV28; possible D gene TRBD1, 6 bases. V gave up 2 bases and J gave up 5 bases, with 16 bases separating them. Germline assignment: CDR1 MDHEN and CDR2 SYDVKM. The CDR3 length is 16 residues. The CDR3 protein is CASSLTSGQLNNEQFF. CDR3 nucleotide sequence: TGTGCCAGCAGTTTAACGTCCGGACAGCTAAACAATGAGCAGTTCTTC.